These 18 T cell receptor beta chains originate from one sample sequenced in a study of T cells in Graves' hyperthyroidism and ophthalmopathy (dated by TCRdb to the late 2010s). The library was prepared using multiplex PCR. Instrument on record: Illumina HiSeq 2000. TCR beta CDR3 regions were amplified from RNA transcripts. The first round of RT-PCR for the TCR CDR3 was performed with the HTBI primer set and the Qiagen OneStep RT-PCR kit. TCRdb handled the public reads itself, with Q25 trimming in fastp and clone calling in MiXCR, and kept productive beta chains. CDR3 protein duplicates are merged, each entry listing the most common genes and DNA. The sample yields some 180,000 distinct CDR3 sequences; over 15% were counted once. The ten largest clones capture about 29% of the sample. Source material: blood. These receptors were obtained from a woman aged 50 to 60 with Graves' hyperthyroidism.

The rearrangement links TRBV20-1 to TRBJ2-7, with 7 bases that match TRBD2. Germline values: CDR1 DFQATT, CDR2 SNEGSKA (reference sequence). With V trimmed by 1 base and J by 4 bases, 4 bases remained unmatched. The CDR3 has 13 residues. The CDR3 DNA reads as TGCAGTGCTAGAGGACTGGGGGGGTACGAGCAGTACTTC. Encoded protein: CSARGLGGYEQYF.

This clonotype was recorded at least ten times. The chain uses TRBV6-2 or TRBV6-3 and TRBJ2-2; D is unclear. With 8 bases removed from V and 1 base from J, the gap between germline ends came to 5 bases. This CDR3 comprises 12 residues. CDR1 and CDR2 from the germline V gene are MNHEY and SVGEGT. The CDR3 spells CASGKNTGELFF. The CDR3 region has the DNA TGTGCCAGCGGAAAGAACACCGGGGAGCTGTTTTTT.

Many counts were recorded for this clonotype. CDR3 coding DNA: TGTGCCAGCGGGTTTCGAGGGGGGATCAATGAGCAGTTCTTC. Protein: CASGFRGGINEQFF. The chain uses TRBV28 and TRBJ2-1; perhaps D is TRBD1 or TRBD2 (6 bases each). Trimming shortened V by 8 bases and J by 6 bases, and 17 bases separated the two germline ends. There are 14 residues in the CDR3. The germline V gene encodes CDR1 MDHEN and CDR2 SYDVKM.

This clonotype was seen repeatedly, ten times or more. V and J are TRBV28 and TRBJ2-4; D gene uncertain. V gave up 1 base and J gave up 0 bases, with 16 bases separating them. The CDR3 is made up of 18 amino acids. Germline lookup yields CDR1 MDHEN and CDR2 SYDVKM. DNA of the CDR3: TGTGCCAGCAGTTTATACAACCGGACGATACTAGCCAAAAACATTCAGTACTTC. Its protein product is CASSLYNRTILAKNIQYF.

This clonotype showed up many times. V and J are TRBV20-1 and TRBJ1-2; D is undetermined. CDR1 DFQATT and CDR2 SNEGSKA come from the germline V gene (reference sequence). The CDR3 covers 9 residues. The V end was cut by 6 bases, the J end by 8 bases, with 7 bases between. The CDR3 protein is CSAVLGYTF. CDR3 coding DNA: TGCAGTGCGGTTTTAGGCTACACCTTC.

The genes are TRBV6-1 and TRBJ2-7; no reliable D call. The CDR3 is 14 residues long. CDR1 and CDR2 from the germline V gene are MNHNS and SASEGT. V was trimmed by 3 bases and J by 2 bases, leaving 11 bases between them. The CDR3 nucleotides read TGTGCCAGCAGTGATAGGGCTTCAACCTACGAGCAGTACTTC. This sequence encodes CASSDRASTYEQYF.

This clonotype showed up many times. The V call is TRBV6-2 or TRBV6-3, the J call TRBJ1-5; tentative D call: TRBD1 (5 bases). CDR3 length: 16 residues. With 4 bases removed from V and 0 bases from J, the gap between germline ends came to 13 bases. Germline CDR1 MNHEY, CDR2 SVGEGT. Written as DNA, the CDR3 is TGTGCCAGCAGTTCCTCGGGACTGTATAGCAATCAGCCCCAGCATTTT. Translating gives CASSSSGLYSNQPQHF.

This clonotype was detected many times. The gene calls are TRBV12-3 or TRBV12-4 and TRBJ1-3, with TRBD1 identical over 9 bases. The CDR3 has 14 residues. The trim removed 10 bases at V and 2 bases at J, leaving 6 bases unmatched. The CDR3 region is CATSQGAAGNTIYF. Here the CDR3 DNA reads TGTGCCACTTCACAGGGGGCGGCTGGAAACACCATATATTTT.

This clonotype came up a few times. The V gene is TRBV7-3, the J gene TRBJ2-1, with TRBD2 identical over 9 bases. The CDR3 extends over 14 amino acids. Germline lookup yields CDR1 SGHTA and CDR2 FQGTGA. V trimming: 4 bases; J trimming: 8 bases; junction bases outside the gene matches: 6. In DNA form, the CDR3 reads TGTGCCAGCAGCTCGAGCGGGGGGTTTGATGAGCAGTTCTTC. Translated: CASSSSGGFDEQFF.

This clonotype was detected ten times or more. The V and J genes are TRBV28 and TRBJ1-3; TRBD1 might be the D (6 bases). The CDR3 runs to 14 residues. CDR1 and CDR2 from the germline V gene are MDHEN and SYDVKM. V gave up 8 bases and J gave up 0 bases, with 11 bases separating them. CDR3 DNA sequence: TGTGCCAGCCGAGGACAGCGCTCTGGAAACACCATATATTTT. Translating it yields CASRGQRSGNTIYF.

The sample holds many counts of this clonotype. The J gene is TRBJ2-1, the V gene TRBV25-1, with no clear D. Looked up from germline, CDR1 is MGHDK and CDR2 is SYGVNS. The CDR3 is 14 amino acids. The germline V and J ends were trimmed by 4 bases and 9 bases, with 16 bases remaining between them. Written as DNA, the CDR3 is TGTGCCAGCAGTGTCATGTCTCCTACTGGTGAGCAGTTCTTC. It is translated as CASSVMSPTGEQFF.

This clonotype was seen a few times. The genes are TRBV4-3 and TRBJ1-6, with D unclear. The CDR3 spans 14 residues. V was trimmed by 1 base and J by 7 bases, leaving 8 bases between them. Germline V gene lookup returns CDR1 LGHNA and CDR2 YSLEER. The CDR3 protein is CASSQGKENSPLHF. The CDR3 nucleotides are TGCGCCAGCAGCCAAGGAAAGGAAAATTCACCCCTCCACTTT.

This clonotype was recorded many times. The genes are TRBV24-1 and TRBJ2-2; no clear D. Germline V gives CDR1 KGHDR, CDR2 SFDVKD. The CDR3 is 17 amino acids. The V end was cut by 1 base, the J end by 1 base, with 12 bases between. The CDR3 coding sequence is TGTGCCACCAGTGATTTCGCAGCCAGAGGGAACACCGGGGAGCTGTTTTTT. Translating it yields CATSDFAARGNTGELFF.

This clonotype was counted many times. The chain joins TRBV28 to TRBJ1-2; 8 positions agree with TRBD1. The CDR3 loop spans 16 amino acids. The ends lost 8 bases at V and 4 bases at J; junction bases unmatched: 15. Per the germline V gene, CDR1 is MDHEN and CDR2 is SYDVKM. The CDR3 sequence is CASLLTPTGGGYGYTF. CDR3 nucleotide sequence: TGTGCCAGCTTGTTAACCCCCACAGGGGGGGGCTATGGCTACACCTTC.

This clonotype was detected ten times or more. CDR3 DNA sequence: TGTGCCAGCAGCCCCTCTTTGAGGACTGAAGCTTTCTTT. Encoded protein: CASSPSLRTEAFF. This chain links TRBV7-9 with TRBJ1-1; D is undetermined. There are 13 residues in the CDR3. Germline-derived CDR1 and CDR2 are SEHNR and FQNEAQ (reference sequence). With 5 bases removed from V and 5 bases from J, the gap between germline ends came to 12 bases.

In this sample, this clonotype turned up many times. The chain recombines TRBV28 with TRBJ2-1, with 14 bases that match TRBD2. This CDR3 spans 18 amino acids. Germline V CDR1 and CDR2: MDHEN, SYDVKM. The V and J ends lost 6 bases and 5 bases, in that order; junction bases with no gene match: 12. The CDR3 spells CASRDRGGTSGGNNEQFF. The CDR3 bases are TGTGCCAGCAGAGACAGGGGCGGGACTAGCGGGGGAAACAATGAGCAGTTCTTC.

This clonotype was counted between two and nine times. This rearrangement joins TRBV12-3 or TRBV12-4 to TRBJ1-1; no clear D. The CDR3 contains 12 residues. V was cut by 9 bases and J by 5 bases, with 13 bases left in between. CDR3 bases: TGTGCCAGTAGCGAGCTTATGACTGAAGCTTTCTTT. Amino acids: CASSELMTEAFF.

A remark on this clonotype: Germline and junction disagree at one end, which may indicate a read error. This chain uses TRBV9 with TRBJ1-3; D gene ambiguous. Germline CDR1 is SGDLS and CDR2 is YYNGEE. The CDR3 is made up of 16 amino acids. CDR3 sequence: CAGSVGDRASGNTIYF. The CDR3 DNA sequence: TGTGCCGGCAGCGTAGGTGATCGGGCCTCTGGAAACACCATATATTTT. Filled out from reference TRBV9 and TRBJ1-3, the complete variable domain reads DSGVTQTPKHLITATGQRVTLRCSPRSGDLSVYWYQQSLDQGLQFLIQYYNGEERAKGNILERFSAQQFPDLHSELNLSSLELGDSALYFCAGSVGDRASGNTIYFGEGSWLTVV.